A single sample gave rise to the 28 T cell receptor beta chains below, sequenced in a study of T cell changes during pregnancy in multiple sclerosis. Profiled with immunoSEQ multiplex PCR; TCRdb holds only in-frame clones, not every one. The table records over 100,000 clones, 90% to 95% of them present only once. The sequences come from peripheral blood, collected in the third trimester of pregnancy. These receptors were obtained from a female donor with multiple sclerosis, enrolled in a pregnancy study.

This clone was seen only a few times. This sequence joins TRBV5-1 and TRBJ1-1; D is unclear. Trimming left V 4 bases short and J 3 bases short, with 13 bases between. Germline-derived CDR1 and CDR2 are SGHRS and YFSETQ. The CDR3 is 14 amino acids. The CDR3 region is CASSPALADTEAFF. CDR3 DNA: TGCGCCAGCAGCCCAGCTTTAGCAGACACTGAAGCTTTCTTT.

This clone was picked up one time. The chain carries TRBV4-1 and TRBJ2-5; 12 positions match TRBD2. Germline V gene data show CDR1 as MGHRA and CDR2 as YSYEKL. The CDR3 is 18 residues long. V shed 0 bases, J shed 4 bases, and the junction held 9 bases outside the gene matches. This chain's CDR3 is CASSQERRASGRAETQYF. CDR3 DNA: TGCGCCAGCAGCCAAGAACGTAGGGCTAGCGGGAGGGCAGAGACCCAGTACTTC.

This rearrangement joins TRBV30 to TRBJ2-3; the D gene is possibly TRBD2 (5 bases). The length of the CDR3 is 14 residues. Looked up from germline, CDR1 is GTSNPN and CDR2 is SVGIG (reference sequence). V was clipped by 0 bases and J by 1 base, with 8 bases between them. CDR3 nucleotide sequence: TGTGCCTGGAGTGTACGGCGGGGCACAGATACGCAGTATTTT. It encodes CAWSVRRGTDTQYF.

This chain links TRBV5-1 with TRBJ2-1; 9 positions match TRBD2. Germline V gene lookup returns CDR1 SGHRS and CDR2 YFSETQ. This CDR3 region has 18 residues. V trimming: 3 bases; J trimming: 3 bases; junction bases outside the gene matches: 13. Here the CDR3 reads CASSSPPGSGRNYNEQFF. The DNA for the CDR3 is TGCGCCAGCAGCTCTCCTCCCGGGAGCGGGAGGAACTACAATGAGCAGTTCTTC.

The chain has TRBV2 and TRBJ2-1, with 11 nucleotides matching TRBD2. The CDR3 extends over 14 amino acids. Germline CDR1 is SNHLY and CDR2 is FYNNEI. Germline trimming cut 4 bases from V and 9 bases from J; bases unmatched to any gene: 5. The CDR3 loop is CASSGLAGGLEQFF. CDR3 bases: TGTGCCAGCAGTGGGCTAGCGGGAGGACTTGAGCAGTTCTTC.

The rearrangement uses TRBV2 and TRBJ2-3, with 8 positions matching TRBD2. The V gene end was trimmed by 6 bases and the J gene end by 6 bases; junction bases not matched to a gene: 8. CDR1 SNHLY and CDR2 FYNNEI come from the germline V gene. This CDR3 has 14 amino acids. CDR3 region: CASSYTRGGDTQYF. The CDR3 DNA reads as TGTGCCAGCAGCTACACGCGCGGGGGGGATACGCAGTATTTT.

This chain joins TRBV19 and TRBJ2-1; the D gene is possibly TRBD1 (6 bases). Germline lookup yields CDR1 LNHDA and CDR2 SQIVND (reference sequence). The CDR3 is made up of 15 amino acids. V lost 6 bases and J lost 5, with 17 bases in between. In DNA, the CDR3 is TGTGCCAGTAGCCCGAGGAGGCAGGGGAACAATGAGCAGTTCTTC. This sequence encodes CASSPRRQGNNEQFF.

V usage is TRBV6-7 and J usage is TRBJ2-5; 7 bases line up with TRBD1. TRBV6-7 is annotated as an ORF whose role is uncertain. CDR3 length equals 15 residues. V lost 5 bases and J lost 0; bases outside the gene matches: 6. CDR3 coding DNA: TGTGCCAGCAGTACCCGGGACAGATACCAAGAGACCCAGTACTTC. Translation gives CASSTRDRYQETQYF.

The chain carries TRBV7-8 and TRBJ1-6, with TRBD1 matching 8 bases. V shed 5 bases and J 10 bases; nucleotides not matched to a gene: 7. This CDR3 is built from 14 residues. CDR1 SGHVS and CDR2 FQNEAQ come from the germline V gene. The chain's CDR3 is CASSPDRVGSPLHF. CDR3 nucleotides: TGTGCCAGCAGCCCGGACAGGGTGGGATCACCCCTCCACTTT.

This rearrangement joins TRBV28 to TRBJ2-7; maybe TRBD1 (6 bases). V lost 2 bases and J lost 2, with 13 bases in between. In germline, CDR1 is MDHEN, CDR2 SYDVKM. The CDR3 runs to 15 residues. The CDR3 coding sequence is TGTGCCAGCAGTTTAGTAGAACAGGGCACCTACGAGCAGTACTTC. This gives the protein CASSLVEQGTYEQYF.

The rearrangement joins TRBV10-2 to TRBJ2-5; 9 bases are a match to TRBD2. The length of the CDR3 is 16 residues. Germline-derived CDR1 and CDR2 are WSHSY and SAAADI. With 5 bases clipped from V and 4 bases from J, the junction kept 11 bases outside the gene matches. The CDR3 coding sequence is TGCGCCAGCAGTCCACATAGCGGGAGCGGTAGAGAGACCCAGTACTTC. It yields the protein CASSPHSGSGRETQYF.

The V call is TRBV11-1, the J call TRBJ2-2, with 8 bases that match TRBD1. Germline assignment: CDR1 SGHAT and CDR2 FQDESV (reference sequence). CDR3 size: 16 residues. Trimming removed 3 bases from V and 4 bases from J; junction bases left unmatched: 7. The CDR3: CASSFPGTGLTGELFF. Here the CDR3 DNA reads TGTGCCAGCAGCTTCCCCGGGACAGGCCTCACCGGGGAGCTGTTTTTT.

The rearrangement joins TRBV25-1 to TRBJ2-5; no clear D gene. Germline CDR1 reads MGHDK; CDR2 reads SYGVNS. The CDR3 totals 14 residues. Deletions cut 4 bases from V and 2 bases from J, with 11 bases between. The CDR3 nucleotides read TGTGCCAGCAGTGTCCTCGGCGGACAAGAGACCCAGTACTTC. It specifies CASSVLGGQETQYF.

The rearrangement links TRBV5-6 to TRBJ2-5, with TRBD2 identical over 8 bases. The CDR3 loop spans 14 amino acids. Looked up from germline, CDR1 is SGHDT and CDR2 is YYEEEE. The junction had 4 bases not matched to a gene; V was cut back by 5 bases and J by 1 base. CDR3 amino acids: CASRSRGGQETQYF. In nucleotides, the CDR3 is TGTGCCAGCAGGTCTCGGGGGGGCCAAGAGACCCAGTACTTC.

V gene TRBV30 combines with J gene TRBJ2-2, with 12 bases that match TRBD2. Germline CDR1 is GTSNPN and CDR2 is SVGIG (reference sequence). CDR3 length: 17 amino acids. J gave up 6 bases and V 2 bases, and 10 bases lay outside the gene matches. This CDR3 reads CAWSSLAGGTEAGELFF. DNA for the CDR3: TGTGCCTGGAGTTCTCTAGCGGGAGGGACCGAAGCCGGGGAGCTGTTTTTT. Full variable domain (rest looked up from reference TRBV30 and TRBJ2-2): SQTIHQWPATLVQPVGSPLSLECTVEGTSNPNLYWYRQAAGRGLQLLFYSVGIGQISSEVPQNLSASRPQDRQFILSSKKLLLSDSGFYLCAWSSLAGGTEAGELFFGEGSRLTVL.

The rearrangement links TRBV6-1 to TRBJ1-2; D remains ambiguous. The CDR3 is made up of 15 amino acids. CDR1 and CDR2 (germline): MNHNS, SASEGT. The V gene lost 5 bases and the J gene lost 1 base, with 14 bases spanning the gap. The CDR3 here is CASSKGRTLNYGYTF. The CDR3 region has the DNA TGTGCCAGCAGTAAAGGACGGACTCTTAACTATGGCTACACCTTC.

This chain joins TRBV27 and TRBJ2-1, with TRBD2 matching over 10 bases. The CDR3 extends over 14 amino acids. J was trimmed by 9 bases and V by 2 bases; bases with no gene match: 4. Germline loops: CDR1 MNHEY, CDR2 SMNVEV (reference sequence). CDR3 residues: CASSLRTSGIEQFF. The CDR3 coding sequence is TGTGCCAGCAGTTTACGTACTAGCGGGATTGAGCAGTTCTTC.

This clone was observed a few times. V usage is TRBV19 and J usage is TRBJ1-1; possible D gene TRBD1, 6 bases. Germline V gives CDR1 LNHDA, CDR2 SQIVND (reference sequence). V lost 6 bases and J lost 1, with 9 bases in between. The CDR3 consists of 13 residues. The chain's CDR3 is CASSKGGNTEAFF. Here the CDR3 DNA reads TGTGCCAGTAGCAAAGGGGGGAACACTGAAGCTTTCTTT.

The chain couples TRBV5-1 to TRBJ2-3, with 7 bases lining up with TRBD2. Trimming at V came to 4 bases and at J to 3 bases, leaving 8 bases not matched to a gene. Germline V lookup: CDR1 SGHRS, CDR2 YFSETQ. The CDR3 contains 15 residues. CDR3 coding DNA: TGCGCCAGCAGCCCGTTCGCGGGGGTGACAGATACGCAGTATTTT. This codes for CASSPFAGVTDTQYF. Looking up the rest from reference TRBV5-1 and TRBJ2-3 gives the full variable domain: KAGVTQTPRYLIKTRGQQVTLSCSPISGHRSVSWYQQTPGQGLQFLFEYFSETQRNKGNFPGRFSGRQFSNSRSEMNVSTLELGDSALYLCASSPFAGVTDTQYFGPGTRLTVL.

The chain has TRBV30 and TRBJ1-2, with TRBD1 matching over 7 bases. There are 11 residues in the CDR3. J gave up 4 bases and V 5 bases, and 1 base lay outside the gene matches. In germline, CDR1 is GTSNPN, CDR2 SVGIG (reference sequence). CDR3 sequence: CAWGTAYGYTF. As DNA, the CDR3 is TGTGCCTGGGGGACAGCCTATGGCTACACCTTC.

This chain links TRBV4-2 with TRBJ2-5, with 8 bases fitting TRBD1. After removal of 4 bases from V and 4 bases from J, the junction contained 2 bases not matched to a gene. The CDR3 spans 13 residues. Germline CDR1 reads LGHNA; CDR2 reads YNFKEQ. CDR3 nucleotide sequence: TGTGCCAGCAGCCGAGACAGGGGAGAGACCCAGTACTTC. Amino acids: CASSRDRGETQYF.

The CDR3 loop reads CASSQLTPGRYNEQFF. As DNA, the CDR3 is TGTGCCAGCAGCCAGCTTACTCCCGGTCGCTACAATGAGCAGTTCTTC. The chain links TRBV4-2 to TRBJ2-1; D call uncertain. Germline CDR1 reads LGHNA; CDR2 reads YNFKEQ. Trimming took off 3 bases at V and 3 bases at J, with 15 bases between the two ends. The CDR3 extends over 16 amino acids.

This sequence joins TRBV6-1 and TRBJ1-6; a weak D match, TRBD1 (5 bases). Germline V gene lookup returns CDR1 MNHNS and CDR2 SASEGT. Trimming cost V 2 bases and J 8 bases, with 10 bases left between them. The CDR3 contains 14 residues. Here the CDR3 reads CASSERGTDSPLHF. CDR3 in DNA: TGTGCCAGCAGTGAAAGGGGCACCGATTCACCCCTCCACTTT.

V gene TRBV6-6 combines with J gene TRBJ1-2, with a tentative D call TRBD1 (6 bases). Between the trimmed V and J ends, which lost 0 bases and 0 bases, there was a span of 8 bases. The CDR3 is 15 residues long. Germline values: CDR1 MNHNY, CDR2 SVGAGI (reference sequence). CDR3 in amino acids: CASSYSDRPNYGYTF. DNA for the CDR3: TGTGCCAGCAGTTACTCTGACAGGCCTAACTATGGCTACACCTTC.

The CDR3 region has the DNA TGTGCCAGCAGCTCGGTCCTGGACGGGGACACAGATACGCAGTATTTT. The encoded protein is CASSSVLDGDTDTQYF. The chain joins TRBV13 to TRBJ2-3; D is possibly TRBD2 (5 bases). Germline V gene data show CDR1 as PRHDT and CDR2 as FYEKMQ (reference sequence). Trimming left V 4 bases short and J 2 bases short, with 16 bases between. The CDR3 extends over 16 amino acids.

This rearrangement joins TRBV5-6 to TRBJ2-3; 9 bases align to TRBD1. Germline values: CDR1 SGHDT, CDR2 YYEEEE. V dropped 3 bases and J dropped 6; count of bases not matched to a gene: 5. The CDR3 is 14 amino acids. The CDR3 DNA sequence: TGTGCCAGCAGCTCCGGGACAGGGATGGATACGCAGTATTTT. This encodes CASSSGTGMDTQYF.

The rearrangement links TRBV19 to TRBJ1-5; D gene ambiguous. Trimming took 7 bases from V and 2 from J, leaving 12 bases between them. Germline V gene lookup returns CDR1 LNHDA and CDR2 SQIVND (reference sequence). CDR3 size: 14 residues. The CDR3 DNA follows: TGTGCCAGTAACGGGGTGGAGGGCAATCAGCCCCAGCATTTT. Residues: CASNGVEGNQPQHF.

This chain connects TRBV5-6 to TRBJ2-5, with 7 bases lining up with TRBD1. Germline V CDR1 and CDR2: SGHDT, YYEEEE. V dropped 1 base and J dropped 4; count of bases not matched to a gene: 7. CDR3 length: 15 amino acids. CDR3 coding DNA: TGTGCCAGCAGCTTGTGGAGACCAGGGGGAGAGACCCAGTACTTC. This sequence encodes CASSLWRPGGETQYF.